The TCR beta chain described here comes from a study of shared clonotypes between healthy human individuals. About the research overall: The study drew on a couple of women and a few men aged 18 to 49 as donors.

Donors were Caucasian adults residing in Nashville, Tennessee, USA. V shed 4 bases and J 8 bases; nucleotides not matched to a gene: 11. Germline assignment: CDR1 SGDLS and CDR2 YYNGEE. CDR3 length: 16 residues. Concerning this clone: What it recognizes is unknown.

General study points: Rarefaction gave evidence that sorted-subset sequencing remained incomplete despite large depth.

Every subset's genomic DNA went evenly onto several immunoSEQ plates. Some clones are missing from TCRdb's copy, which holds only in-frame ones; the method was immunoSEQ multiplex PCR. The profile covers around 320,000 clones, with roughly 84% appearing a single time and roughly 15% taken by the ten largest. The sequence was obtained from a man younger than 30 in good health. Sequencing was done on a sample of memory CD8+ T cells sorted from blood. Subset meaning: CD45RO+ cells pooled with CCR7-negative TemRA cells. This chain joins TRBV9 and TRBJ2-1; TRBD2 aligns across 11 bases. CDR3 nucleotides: TGTGCCAGCAGCCCGGAACTAGCGGGAGATCCCCATGAGCAGTTCTTC. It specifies CASSPELAGDPHEQFF.